This passage covers 26 T cell receptor beta chains from one sample sequenced in a study of cytomegalovirus exposure and HLA in healthy donors. Vbeta (60) and Jbeta (13) primers were used in the PCR. TCRdb keeps only in-frame clones here, not all; method: immunoSEQ multiplex PCR. The sample contains around 100,000 clones, about 60% of which appear only once. Sequencing was done on a sample of PBMCs. Source of these receptors: a human donor in good health.

V and J are TRBV28 and TRBJ2-3, with 15 bases matching TRBD2. The trim removed 11 bases at V and 5 bases at J, leaving 20 bases unmatched. CDR3 length equals 19 residues. The germline gives CDR1 MDHEN, CDR2 SYDVKM. For the CDR3, the DNA is TGTGCCGCCGTTATAGCGGGACTAGCGGGAGGCACACCAGTAGATACGCAGTATTTT. It codes for CAAVIAGLAGGTPVDTQYF. Full variable domain (missing parts from reference TRBV28 and TRBJ2-3): DVKVTQSSRYLVKRTGEKVFLECVQDMDHENMFWYRQDPGLGLRLIYFSYDVKMKEKGDIPEGYSVSREKKERFSLILESASTNQTSMYLCAAVIAGLAGGTPVDTQYFGPGTRLTVL.

V gene TRBV19 combines with J gene TRBJ1-1; D remains ambiguous. The V end was cut by 2 bases, the J end by 1 base, with 5 bases between. Germline V gene data show CDR1 as LNHDA and CDR2 as SQIVND (reference sequence). The CDR3 contains 13 residues. In DNA form, the CDR3 reads TGTGCCAGTAGTATATACGGGAACACTGAAGCTTTCTTT. Translation gives CASSIYGNTEAFF.

The sample holds a few counts of this clone. This chain links TRBV4-1 with TRBJ2-7; 10 nucleotides align to TRBD2. CDR1 is MGHRA and CDR2 is YSYEKL in the germline V gene. V was clipped by 2 bases and J by 7 bases; unmatched bases: 11. There are 16 residues in the CDR3. DNA of the CDR3: TGCGCCAGCAGCCAAAAACCGGGACTAGCGTCTGAGGAGCAGTACTTC. It encodes CASSQKPGLASEEQYF.

V and J are TRBV4-2 and TRBJ2-1; 9 bases are a match to TRBD2. Germline CDR1 reads LGHNA; CDR2 reads YNFKEQ. V was clipped by 2 bases and J by 3 bases; unmatched bases: 2. This CDR3 is 15 amino acids long. The DNA of the CDR3 is TGTGCCAGCAGCCAACGACTAGCGGACTACAATGAGCAGTTCTTC. Amino acid sequence: CASSQRLADYNEQFF.

Note on this clone: This CDR3 is also generated by other DNA sequences in the sample. The rearrangement joins TRBV6-1 to TRBJ1-2; no definite D call. This CDR3 has 14 amino acids. Trimming took 2 bases from V and 5 from J, leaving 12 bases between them. Germline CDR1 MNHNS, CDR2 SASEGT. CDR3 in amino acids: CASSEIGAYYGYTF. CDR3 DNA sequence: TGTGCCAGCAGTGAAATAGGAGCCTATTATGGCTACACCTTC.

This clone was seen only a few times. V usage is TRBV5-4 and J usage is TRBJ2-1; TRBD2 matches 9 bases. Germline values: CDR1 SGHNT, CDR2 YYREEE (reference sequence). This CDR3 contains 18 residues. The junction had 7 bases not matched to a gene; V was cut back by 0 bases and J by 0 bases. Here the CDR3 DNA reads TGTGCCAGCAGCTTGGAACCTAGCGGGATCCTCTCCTACAATGAGCAGTTCTTC. Its translation is CASSLEPSGILSYNEQFF.

This chain links TRBV19 with TRBJ2-5; 7 nucleotides line up with TRBD2. The CDR3 extends over 15 amino acids. Unmatched junction bases numbered 9, after V lost 5 bases and J lost 3 bases. Per germline, CDR1 LNHDA and CDR2 SQIVND (reference sequence). The CDR3 region is CASSLGRGYEETQYF. The CDR3 nucleotides read TGTGCCAGTAGTTTGGGGAGGGGATACGAAGAGACCCAGTACTTC.

This sequence joins TRBV29-1 and TRBJ1-4; no reliable D call. V dropped 6 bases and J dropped 8 bases, with 13 bases sitting between them. The germline V gene encodes CDR1 SQVTM and CDR2 ANQGSEA. The CDR3 length is 12 residues. The CDR3 protein is CSVAEEREKLFF. The CDR3 region has the DNA TGCAGCGTGGCCGAAGAGAGGGAAAAACTGTTTTTT. Drawing the rest from reference TRBV29-1 and TRBJ1-4, the complete variable domain is SAVISQKPSRDICQRGTSLTIQCQVDSQVTMMFWYRQQPGQSLTLIATANQGSEATYESGFVIDKFPISRPNLTFSTLTVSNMSPEDSSIYLCSVAEEREKLFFGSGTQLSVL.

The chain uses TRBV18 and TRBJ1-1; 9 nucleotides line up with TRBD1. The CDR3 is 15 residues long. Germline CDR1 is KGHSH and CDR2 is LQKENI. The J segment lost 2 bases and the V segment lost 2 bases, leaving 3 bases of the junction unmatched. The CDR3 spells CASSPGTGRNTEAFF. CDR3 sequence (DNA): TGTGCCAGCTCACCAGGGACAGGGAGAAACACTGAAGCTTTCTTT.

This clone was picked up a small number of times. J is TRBJ2-2 and V is TRBV4-1; 8 nucleotides match TRBD1. This CDR3 comprises 14 residues. CDR1 MGHRA and CDR2 YSYEKL come from the germline V gene. Germline trimming cut 8 bases from V and 1 base from J; bases unmatched to any gene: 3. CDR3 amino acids: CASGDRLNTGELFF. CDR3 bases: TGCGCCAGCGGGGACAGGTTGAACACCGGGGAGCTGTTTTTT.

This clone has only one observation. J is TRBJ2-1 and V is TRBV30, with TRBD1 as a possible D gene (5 bases). V shed 0 bases and J shed 7 bases, with 10 bases lying between them. The CDR3 spans 13 residues. Germline values: CDR1 GTSNPN, CDR2 SVGIG (reference sequence). DNA of the CDR3: TGTGCCTGGAGTGTACTAAGGACAAATGAGCAGTTCTTC. The encoded protein is CAWSVLRTNEQFF.

The rearrangement uses TRBV30 and TRBJ1-2; the match to TRBD1 covers 7 bases. The length of the CDR3 is 14 residues. J was trimmed by 8 bases and V by 1 base; bases with no gene match: 10. CDR1 is GTSNPN, CDR2 SVGIG, per germline (reference sequence). The CDR3 coding sequence is TGTGCCTGGAGTGCATTCAGGGGGTCAGGCGGCTACACCTTC. It encodes CAWSAFRGSGGYTF.

The chain couples TRBV28 to TRBJ2-7; maybe TRBD2 (6 bases). The V gene's germline CDR1 is MDHEN and CDR2 SYDVKM. V gave up 6 bases and J gave up 4 bases, with 16 bases separating them. This CDR3 has 14 residues. The CDR3 reads CASSSAGGKYEQYF. DNA for the CDR3: TGTGCCAGCAGCTCAGCCGGAGGGAAGTACGAGCAGTACTTC. Full variable domain (rest looked up from reference TRBV28 and TRBJ2-7): DVKVTQSSRYLVKRTGEKVFLECVQDMDHENMFWYRQDPGLGLRLIYFSYDVKMKEKGDIPEGYSVSREKKERFSLILESASTNQTSMYLCASSSAGGKYEQYFGPGTRLTVT.

The chain carries TRBV28 and TRBJ1-2; 8 bases map to TRBD1. Trimming at V came to 2 bases and at J to 3 bases, leaving 8 bases not matched to a gene. The germline CDR1 and CDR2 sequences are MDHEN and SYDVKM. CDR3 length equals 16 residues. The CDR3: CASSLAPDRVYYGYTF. CDR3 nucleotide sequence: TGTGCCAGCAGTTTAGCCCCGGACAGGGTGTACTATGGCTACACCTTC.

There are a few counts of this clone. This chain uses TRBV5-6 with TRBJ1-2; TRBD1 matches 8 bases. This CDR3 is 19 amino acids long. Germline V gene lookup returns CDR1 SGHDT and CDR2 YYEEEE. V shed 4 bases and J 0 bases; nucleotides not matched to a gene: 17. DNA of the CDR3: TGTGCCAGCAGCACGCCCACCGGGACAGGTAGCGGGTCTAACTATGGCTACACCTTC. Its translation is CASSTPTGTGSGSNYGYTF.

This rearrangement joins TRBV2 to TRBJ2-5, with 8 bases matching TRBD1. Germline V gene sequence: CDR1 SNHLY, CDR2 FYNNEI. CDR3 size: 14 residues. V dropped 4 bases and J dropped 4; count of bases not matched to a gene: 5. The chain's CDR3 is CASSVGTGRETQYF. In nucleotides, the CDR3 is TGTGCCAGCAGTGTAGGGACAGGAAGAGAGACCCAGTACTTC. The full variable domain, rest sourced from reference TRBV2 and TRBJ2-5, is EPEVTQTPSHQVTQMGQEVILRCVPISNHLYFYWYRQILGQKVEFLVSFYNNEISEKSEIFDDQFSVERPDGSNFTLKIRSTKLEDSAMYFCASSVGTGRETQYFGPGTRLLVL.

V gene TRBV6-1 combines with J gene TRBJ2-5; 7 nucleotides line up with TRBD1. The germline V gene has CDR1 MNHNS and CDR2 SASEGT. The CDR3 spans 12 residues. The junction had 3 bases not matched to a gene; V was cut back by 7 bases and J by 4 bases. Here the CDR3 DNA reads TGTGCCAGCAAGGACAGGACAGAGACCCAGTACTTC. It translates to CASKDRTETQYF.

The CDR3 bases are TGTGCCAGCAGCTTGTTCCAGGGGGTAGTGTCTACAGATACGCAGTATTTT. Amino acids: CASSLFQGVVSTDTQYF. The chain has TRBV7-8 and TRBJ2-3; TRBD1 matches at 7 bases. J lost 3 bases, V lost 3 bases, and 12 bases had no gene match. Germline V gene sequence: CDR1 SGHVS, CDR2 FQNEAQ. The CDR3 runs to 17 residues.

This chain uses TRBV2 with TRBJ2-4; possibly TRBD2 for D (6 bases). Germline CDR1 SNHLY, CDR2 FYNNEI. V dropped 6 bases and J dropped 7 bases, with 22 bases sitting between them. The CDR3 length is 16 residues. CDR3 bases: TGTGCCAGCAGAGGACGGGCGGGGAGAGGTGGGAACATTCAGTACTTC. Translated, it gives CASRGRAGRGGNIQYF.

V usage is TRBV29-1 and J usage is TRBJ2-7; 9 positions agree with TRBD2. J was trimmed by 3 bases and V by 5 bases; bases with no gene match: 11. Germline-derived CDR1 and CDR2 are SQVTM and ANQGSEA. The CDR3 is 15 residues long. CDR3 region: CSVLKLAGTNYEQYF. The CDR3 DNA reads TGCAGCGTTCTGAAACTAGCGGGTACCAACTACGAGCAGTACTTC.

Here the CDR3 reads CASSTQRNTNTGELFF. The CDR3 region has the DNA TGTGCCAGCAGCACGCAGCGGAACACGAACACCGGGGAGCTGTTTTTT. V and J are TRBV7-9 and TRBJ2-2; weak D call: TRBD2 (5 bases). The CDR3 runs to 16 residues. Germline values: CDR1 SEHNR, CDR2 FQNEAQ (reference sequence). The ends were cut back, 5 bases at V and 0 bases at J, with 13 bases in the middle.

Here the CDR3 DNA reads TGCAGCCCTGTGGGCGGGAATAGCGGGTCTCCTAGCTCCTACGAGCAGTACTTC. Amino acids: CSPVGGNSGSPSSYEQYF. The chain uses TRBV29-1 and TRBJ2-7, with 7 bases aligning to TRBD2. V shed 8 bases and J 0 bases; nucleotides not matched to a gene: 22. CDR1 and CDR2 from the germline V gene are SQVTM and ANQGSEA. CDR3 size: 18 residues.

The sample holds a few counts of this clone. The CDR3 nucleotides are TGTGCCAGCGGCCGAACCGAGGGTCGATCCGATGGCTACACCTTC. Encoded protein: CASGRTEGRSDGYTF. This sequence joins TRBV7-6 and TRBJ1-2, with D uncertain. The CDR3 loop spans 15 amino acids. CDR1 is SGHVS, CDR2 FNYEAQ, per germline. With 8 bases removed from V and 6 bases from J, the gap between germline ends came to 22 bases.

The chain combines TRBV5-6 with TRBJ2-5; the D gene is possibly TRBD2 (6 bases). Germline values: CDR1 SGHDT, CDR2 YYEEEE. Trimming stripped 2 bases from V and 5 bases from J, with 10 bases between. The CDR3 sequence is 13 residues long. CDR3: CASSLGGYETQYF. The CDR3 DNA is TGTGCCAGCAGCTTAGGAGGGTATGAGACCCAGTACTTC.

The chain employs TRBV7-6 and TRBJ2-3; D not certain. Germline V lookup: CDR1 SGHVS, CDR2 FNYEAQ. The V end lost 1 base, the J end lost 2 bases, and 7 bases lay between the germline ends. The CDR3 consists of 14 residues. The CDR3 reads CASSLGAATDTQYF. DNA for the CDR3: TGTGCCAGCAGCTTAGGTGCGGCCACAGATACGCAGTATTTT.

As to this clone: The junction differs from germline at one of its ends, possibly a read error. The chain employs TRBV11-3 and TRBJ2-3; perhaps TRBD2 as D (5 bases). The CDR3 totals 15 residues. Germline V gene data show CDR1 as SGHNT and CDR2 as YENEEA. CDR3 sequence reads: CASSLLVSGTDAQYF. The CDR3 nucleotides read TGTGCCAGCAGCCTATTAGTGAGCGGCACAGATGCGCAGTATTTT.